A selection of T cell receptor beta chains follows, all from one sample in a study of blood T cell repertoires in COVID-19. TCRdb's table, derived via immunoSEQ multiplex PCR, lists solely in-frame clones and lacks some. The sample records about 80,000 clones, 88% being singletons. Material: peripheral blood. The origin of the receptors is a man aged 65 to 79 with acute or convalescent COVID-19. CDR3s include the opening cysteine and the closing phenylalanine or tryptophan. Fields, in order: J gene, clone size, D gene, V gene, CDR3 DNA, CDR3 protein. A D gene is named only where the DNA matches it firmly. Clone size appears in some rows only: once, few, many, or a class for an expanded clone.

TRBJ2-7	NA	NA	TRBV5-1	TGCGCCAGCAGCTCCCCGAGGACAGCGGAAACGCAACTCGCCTACGAGCAGTACTTC	CASSSPRTAETQLAYEQYF
TRBJ1-1	NA	NA	TRBV28	TGTGCCAGCAGTTTACCCGGGAACACTGAAGCTTTCTTT	CASSLPGNTEAFF
TRBJ2-1	NA	NA	TRBV7-2	TGTGCCAGCAGCTTACCTACGGGCAATGAGCAGTTCTTC	CASSLPTGNEQFF
TRBJ2-3	NA	NA	TRBV6-2/TRBV6-3	TGTGCCAGCAGTCGCGGGAAAATGGGACAGGATACGCAGTATTTT	CASSRGKMGQDTQYF
TRBJ1-3	NA	TRBD1	TRBV2	TGTGCCAGCAGTTCACGGACAGGGGCTGGAAACACCATATATTTT	CASSSRTGAGNTIYF
TRBJ2-7	NA	NA	TRBV10-3	TGTGCCATCAGGGGTGACAAGTCCTACGAGCAGTACTTC	CAIRGDKSYEQYF
TRBJ2-7	few	NA	TRBV19	TGTGCCAGTAGTAGACAGCATAGCTCCTACGAGCAGTACTTC	CASSRQHSSYEQYF
TRBJ1-3	once	NA	TRBV6-5	TGTGCCACCTACGTCCCAGGAATTAACACCATATATTTT	CATYVPGINTIYF
TRBJ2-7	NA	TRBD1	TRBV18	TGTGCCAGCGGACGGACAGGCCAAGTCTACGAGCAGTACTTC	CASGRTGQVYEQYF
TRBJ1-4	NA	TRBD1	TRBV2	TGTGCCAGCAGACAGGGGGCGGGTGAAAAACTGTTTTTT	CASRQGAGEKLFF
TRBJ2-1	NA	TRBD2	TRBV5-1	TGCGCCAGCAGCTTGGCTTTGGGACTAGCGGGCAATGAGCAGTTCTTC	CASSLALGLAGNEQFF
TRBJ2-2	NA	NA	TRBV14	TGTGCCAGCAGCCCAGTCAACACCGGGGAGCTGTTTTTT	CASSPVNTGELFF
TRBJ1-6	NA	NA	TRBV11-2	TGTGAGGGGCCTCACTCTGATTCACCCCTCCACTTT	CEGPHSDSPLHF
TRBJ2-7	NA	TRBD1	TRBV27	TGTGCCAGCAGTTTTTACAGGGGACACTACGAGCAGTACTTC	CASSFYRGHYEQYF
TRBJ2-2	NA	NA	TRBV11-2	TGTGCCAGCAGCTTACTCAATAGCGGGACAGTTAACACCGGGGAGCTGTTTTTT	CASSLLNSGTVNTGELFF